This TCR beta chain was retrieved from a study of blood T cell repertoires in COVID-19. TCRdb keeps only in-frame clones here, not all; method: immunoSEQ multiplex PCR. This table has 250,000 to 300,000 clones, around 92% appearing once. The CDR3 is 13 amino acids. Looked up from germline, CDR1 is MNHEY and CDR2 is SVGAGI. V lost 2 bases, J lost 5 bases, and 9 bases lay in between. The chain couples TRBV6-5 to TRBJ1-2; the D is unclear. Sequenced: PBMCs or T cells enriched from blood (not recorded which). The origin of this receptor is an older woman who had recovered from COVID-19. CDR3 loop: CASSYAADYGYTF. The CDR3 region has the DNA TGTGCCAGCAGTTACGCGGCAGATTATGGCTACACCTTC.